A selection of T cell receptor beta chains follows, all from one sample in a study of PD-1 blockade in classical Hodgkin lymphoma. Sequenced by immunoSEQ multiplex PCR; TCRdb stores in-frame clones only, minus some. The sample has roughly 11,000 clones, over 70% seen once. Sequenced material: peripheral blood mononuclear cells (PBMCs), taken at baseline. These receptors came from a human donor with classical Hodgkin lymphoma. CDR3s include the opening cysteine and the closing phenylalanine or tryptophan. D genes are given only for firm matches. Clone size is given for some rows only: seen once, a few or many times, or a class if the clone is expanded.

d_gene,v_gene,abundance,j_gene,CDR3aa
NA,TRBV10-3,NA,TRBJ1-1,CAISDRSKLLNTEAFF
TRBD1,TRBV5-1,NA,TRBJ2-4,CASSFGDRGTKNIQYF
NA,TRBV7-9,NA,TRBJ2-1,CASSLASLGSYNEQFF
TRBD1,TRBV10-3,once,TRBJ1-6,CAISESRTGHNSPLHF
NA,TRBV7-8,few,TRBJ2-6,CASSYTGRTGANVLTF
NA,TRBV7-2,NA,TRBJ1-1,CASSQNRILTEAFF
NA,TRBV4-3,few,TRBJ1-2,CASSQDHRVGVFYGYTF
NA,TRBV11-3,NA,TRBJ2-7,CASSKYRVLPYEQYF
TRBD1,TRBV5-1,NA,TRBJ2-2,CASSLERGRYTGELFF
NA,TRBV7-6,NA,TRBJ1-6,CASSLVGGQNSPLHF
NA,TRBV29-1,NA,TRBJ2-1,CSVKFYNEQFF
TRBD2,TRBV11-2,NA,TRBJ2-5,CASSIGGLAGGYYQETQYF
NA,TRBV7-2,NA,TRBJ2-7,CASSLEGVLGEQYF
NA,TRBV28,NA,TRBJ1-2,CASSLPGYGYTF
TRBD1,TRBV6-6,NA,TRBJ2-7,CASRGQGYEQYF
NA,TRBV10-3,few,TRBJ1-1,CAISGHLNTEAFF
NA,TRBV28,NA,TRBJ1-5,CASTKGVYSNQPQHF
NA,TRBV7-9,NA,TRBJ1-2,CASSLAVAEGGYTF
NA,TRBV25-1,NA,TRBJ1-1,CASSEVGYTEAFF
NA,TRBV28,NA,TRBJ2-1,CASSYGSLNEQFF
NA,TRBV5-4,NA,TRBJ1-2,CASRPQGSYYGYTF
NA,TRBV4-3,NA,TRBJ2-1,CASSQDLWVSVASNEQFF
NA,TRBV28,NA,TRBJ2-1,CATLFGNEQFF
NA,TRBV5-8,once,TRBJ2-2,CASSLAGNTGELFF